The clone carrying this T cell receptor beta chain was seen a single time. Its specificity is unknown. This sample is part of a study of CD4+ T cells in melanoma. Overall study results and limits: CD8+ T cell, macrophage and B cell function reportedly correlated with neoantigen-specific CD4+ T cells. In melanoma, neoantigen-specific CD4+ T cells reportedly differed in differentiation state.

Produced via immunoSEQ multiplex PCR; TCRdb's table is partial and in-frame only. The sample shows approximately 9,600 clones, over 60% of them seen only once. CDR3 length: 13 amino acids. CDR1 and CDR2 from the germline V gene are SQVTM and ANQGSEA. Trimming took off 2 bases at V and 5 bases at J, with 12 bases between the two ends. This clonotype originated in a human donor with melanoma. V is TRBV29-1 and J is TRBJ2-5; possibly TRBD1 for D (6 bases). Sequencing was done on a sample of cells from a culture (not recorded whether cultured in vitro). The CDR3 sequence is CSVEQGLGETQYF. The CDR3 DNA reads as TGCAGCGTTGAACAGGGGCTGGGGGAGACCCAGTACTTC.